The TCR beta chain described here comes from a study of cytomegalovirus exposure and HLA in healthy donors. For the study at large: Genotyping of under 500 donors showed that approximately 83% belonged to the Caucasian-associated ancestry cluster. Study findings and constraints: The investigators catalogued 164 TCR beta chains as cytomegalovirus-associated. With later analysis, a missense DCLRE1C variant became linked to TCR beta V- and J-gene trimming. TCR sequences were mostly rare, though some public TCRs occurred in many donors.

CDR1 and CDR2 from the germline V gene are WSHSY and SAAADI. V lost 6 bases, J lost 6 bases, and 7 bases stayed unmatched. The CDR3 totals 15 residues. This clone was observed a single time. Antigen specificity is unknown. Primers: 60 Vbeta forward and 13 Jbeta reverse. Repertoires were generated with immunoSEQ multiplex PCR, while TCRdb's copy carries only in-frame clones and drops some. The sample records approximately 97,000 clones, 63% being singletons. The specimen sequenced was PBMCs. The chain combines TRBV10-2 with TRBJ2-2; 10 bases fit TRBD1. The origin of this receptor is a human donor in good health. CDR3 sequence reads: CASRTSGTGAGELFF. The CDR3 DNA follows: TGCGCCAGCAGAACCTCCGGGACAGGGGCCGGGGAGCTGTTTTTT.